This TCR beta chain comes out of a study of T cells after yellow fever vaccination. Study-wide context: SMART-Seq v4 Ultra Low Input served to prepare low-cell-number fractions.

The 5'RACE template-switching step produced TCR cDNA and added a universal primer site and UMIs. TCRdb analysed the 5' RACE reads with MiXCR anew, one entry per CDR3 protein. The data show fewer than 350,000 distinct CDR3 sequences, 3.5% to 5% seen once. The study, taken as a whole, reports: Reappearance after the booster was observed for most primary-vaccination clones (roughly 95% CD4, almost 90% CD8).

This clonotype came up a few times. Its antigen is not identified. This receptor was taken from a young man who received the YFV17D yellow fever vaccine. This material consisted of PBMCs, taken 15 days after the yellow fever booster vaccination.

CDR3 protein: CASSLGGNNYGYTF. The CDR3 DNA reads as TGCGCCAGCAGCTTGGGGGGGAACAACTATGGCTACACCTTC. This chain uses TRBV5-1 with TRBJ1-2; D perhaps matches TRBD1 (5 bases). Germline values: CDR1 SGHRS, CDR2 YFSETQ. The germline V and J ends were trimmed by 0 bases and 2 bases, with 8 bases remaining between them. The length of the CDR3 is 14 residues.